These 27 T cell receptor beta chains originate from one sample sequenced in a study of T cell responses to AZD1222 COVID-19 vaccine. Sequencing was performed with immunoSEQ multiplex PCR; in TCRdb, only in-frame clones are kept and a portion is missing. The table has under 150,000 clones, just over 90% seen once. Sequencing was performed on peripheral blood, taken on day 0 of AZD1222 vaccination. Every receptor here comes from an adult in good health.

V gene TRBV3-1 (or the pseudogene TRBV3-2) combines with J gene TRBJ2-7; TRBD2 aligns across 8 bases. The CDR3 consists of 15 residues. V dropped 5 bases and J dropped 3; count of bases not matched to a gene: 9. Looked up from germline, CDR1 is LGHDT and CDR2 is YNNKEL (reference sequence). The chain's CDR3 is CASSFFGTRGYEQYF. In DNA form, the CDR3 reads TGTGCCAGCAGCTTCTTCGGGACTAGGGGCTACGAGCAGTACTTC.

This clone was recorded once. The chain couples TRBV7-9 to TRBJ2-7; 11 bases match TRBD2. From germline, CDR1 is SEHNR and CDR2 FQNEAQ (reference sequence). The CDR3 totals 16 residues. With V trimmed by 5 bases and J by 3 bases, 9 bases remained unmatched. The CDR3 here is CASSPLAGGVSYEQYF. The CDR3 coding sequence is TGTGCCAGCAGCCCTCTAGCGGGAGGTGTCAGCTACGAGCAGTACTTC. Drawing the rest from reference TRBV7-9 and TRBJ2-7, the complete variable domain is DTGVSQNPRHKITKRGQNVTFRCDPISEHNRLYWYRQTLGQGPEFLTYFQNEAQLEKSRLLSDRFSAERPKGSFSTLEIQRTEQGDSAMYLCASSPLAGGVSYEQYFGPGTRLTVT.

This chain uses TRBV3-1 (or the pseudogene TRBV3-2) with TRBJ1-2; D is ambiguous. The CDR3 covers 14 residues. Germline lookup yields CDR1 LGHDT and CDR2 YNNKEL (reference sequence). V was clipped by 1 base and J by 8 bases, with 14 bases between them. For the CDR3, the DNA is TGTGCCAGCAGCCAAGCTGAGGGAATCGGCGGCTACACCTTC. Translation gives CASSQAEGIGGYTF.

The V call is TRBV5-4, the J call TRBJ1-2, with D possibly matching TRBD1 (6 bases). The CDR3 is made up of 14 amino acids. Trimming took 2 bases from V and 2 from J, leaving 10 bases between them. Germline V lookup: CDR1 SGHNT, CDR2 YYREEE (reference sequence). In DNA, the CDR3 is TGTGCCAGCAGCTTTACCGACAGGAACTATGGCTACACCTTC. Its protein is CASSFTDRNYGYTF. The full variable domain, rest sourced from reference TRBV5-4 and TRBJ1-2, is ETGVTQSPTHLIKTRGQQVTLRCSSQSGHNTVSWYQQALGQGPQFIFQYYREEENGRGNFPPRFSGLQFPNYSSELNVNALELDDSALYLCASSFTDRNYGYTFGSGTRLTVV.

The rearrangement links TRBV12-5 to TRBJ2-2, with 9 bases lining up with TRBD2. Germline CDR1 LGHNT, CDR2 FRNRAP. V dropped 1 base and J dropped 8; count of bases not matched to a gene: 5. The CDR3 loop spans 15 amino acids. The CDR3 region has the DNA TGTGCTAGTGGTTTGGACAGTCTAGCGGGAGGGGAGCTGTTTTTT. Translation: CASGLDSLAGGELFF. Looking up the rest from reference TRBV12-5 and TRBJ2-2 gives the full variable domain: DARVTQTPRHKVTEMGQEVTMRCQPILGHNTVFWYRQTMMQGLELLAYFRNRAPLDDSGMPKDRFSAEMPDATLATLKIQPSEPRDSAVYFCASGLDSLAGGELFFGEGSRLTVL.

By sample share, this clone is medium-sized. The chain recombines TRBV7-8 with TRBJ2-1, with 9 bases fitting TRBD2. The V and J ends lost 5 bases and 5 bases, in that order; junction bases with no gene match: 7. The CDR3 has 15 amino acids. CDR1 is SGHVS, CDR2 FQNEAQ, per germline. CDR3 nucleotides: TGTGCCAGCAGCCTAGGGACTAGCACTAACAATGAGCAGTTCTTC. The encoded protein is CASSLGTSTNNEQFF.

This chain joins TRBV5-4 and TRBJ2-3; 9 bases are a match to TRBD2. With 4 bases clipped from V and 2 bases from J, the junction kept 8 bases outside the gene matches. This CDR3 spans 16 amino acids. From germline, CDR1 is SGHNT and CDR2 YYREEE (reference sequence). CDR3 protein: CASSTPSGALTDTQYF. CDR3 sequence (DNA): TGTGCCAGCAGCACCCCTAGCGGGGCCCTCACAGATACGCAGTATTTT.

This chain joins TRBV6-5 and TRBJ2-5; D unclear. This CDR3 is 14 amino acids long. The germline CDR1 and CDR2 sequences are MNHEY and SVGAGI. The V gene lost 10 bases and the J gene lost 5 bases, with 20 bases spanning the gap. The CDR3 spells CATLKSALRETQYF. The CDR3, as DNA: TGTGCCACCCTTAAGTCGGCCCTACGGGAGACCCAGTACTTC.

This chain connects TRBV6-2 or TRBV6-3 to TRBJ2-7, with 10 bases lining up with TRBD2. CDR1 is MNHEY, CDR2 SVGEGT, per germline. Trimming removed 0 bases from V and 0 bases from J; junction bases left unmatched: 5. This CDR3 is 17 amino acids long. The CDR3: CASSYSLAGVHSYEQYF. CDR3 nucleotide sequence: TGTGCCAGCAGTTACTCGCTAGCGGGGGTCCACTCCTACGAGCAGTACTTC.

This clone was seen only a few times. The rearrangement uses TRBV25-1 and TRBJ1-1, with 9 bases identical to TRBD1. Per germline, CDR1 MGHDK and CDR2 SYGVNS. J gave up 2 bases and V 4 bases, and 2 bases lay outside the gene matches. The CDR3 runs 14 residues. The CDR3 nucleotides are TGTGCCAGCAGTGCGGACAGGGGAAACACTGAAGCTTTCTTT. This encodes CASSADRGNTEAFF.

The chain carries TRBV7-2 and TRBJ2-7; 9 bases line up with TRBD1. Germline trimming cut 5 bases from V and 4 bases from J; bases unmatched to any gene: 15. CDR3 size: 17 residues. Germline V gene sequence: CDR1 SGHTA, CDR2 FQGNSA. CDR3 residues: CASSRPTGGRSKYEQYF. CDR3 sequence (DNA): TGTGCCAGCAGCCGGCCGACAGGGGGTCGTTCTAAATACGAGCAGTACTTC. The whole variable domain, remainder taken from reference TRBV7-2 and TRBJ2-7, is GAGVSQSPSNKVTEKGKDVELRCDPISGHTALYWYRQSLGQGLEFLIYFQGNSAPDKSGLPSDRFSAERTGGSVSTLTIQRTQQEDSAVYLCASSRPTGGRSKYEQYFGPGTRLTVT.

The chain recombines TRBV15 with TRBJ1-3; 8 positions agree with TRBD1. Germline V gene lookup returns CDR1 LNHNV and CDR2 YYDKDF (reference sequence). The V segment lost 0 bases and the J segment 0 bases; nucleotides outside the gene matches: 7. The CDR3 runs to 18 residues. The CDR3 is CATSRELTGANSGNTIYF. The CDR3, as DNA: TGTGCCACCAGCAGAGAGTTGACAGGGGCAAACTCTGGAAACACCATATATTTT.

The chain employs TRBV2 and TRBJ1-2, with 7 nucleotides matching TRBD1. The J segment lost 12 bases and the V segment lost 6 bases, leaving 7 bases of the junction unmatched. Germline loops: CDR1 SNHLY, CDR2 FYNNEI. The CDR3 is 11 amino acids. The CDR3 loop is CASSPRTGNTF. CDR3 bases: TGTGCCAGCAGCCCGAGGACAGGAAACACCTTC.

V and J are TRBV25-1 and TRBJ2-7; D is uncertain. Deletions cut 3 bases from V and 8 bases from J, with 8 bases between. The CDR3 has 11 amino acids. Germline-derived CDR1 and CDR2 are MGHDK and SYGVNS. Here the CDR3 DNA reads TGTGCCAGCAGTGATTGGCCTAAGCAGTACTTC. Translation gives CASSDWPKQYF.

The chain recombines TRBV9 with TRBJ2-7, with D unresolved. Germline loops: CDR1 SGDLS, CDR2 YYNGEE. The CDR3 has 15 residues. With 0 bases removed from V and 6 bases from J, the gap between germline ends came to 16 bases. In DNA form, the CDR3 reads TGTGCCAGCAGCGTAGGGCACTCTGGGGTTGCCGAGCAGTACTTC. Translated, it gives CASSVGHSGVAEQYF.

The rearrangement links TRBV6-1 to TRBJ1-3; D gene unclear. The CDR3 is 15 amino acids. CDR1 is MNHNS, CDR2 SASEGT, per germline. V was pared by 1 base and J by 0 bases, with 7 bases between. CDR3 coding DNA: TGTGCCAGCAGTGAAGGCAGGAGCTCTGGAAACACCATATATTTT. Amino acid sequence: CASSEGRSSGNTIYF.

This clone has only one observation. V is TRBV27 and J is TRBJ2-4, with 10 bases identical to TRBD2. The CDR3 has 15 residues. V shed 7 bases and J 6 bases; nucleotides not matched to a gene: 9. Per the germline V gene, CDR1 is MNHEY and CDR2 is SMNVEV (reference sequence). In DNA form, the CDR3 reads TGTGCCAGCACTATAAGCGGGGGGGCCGGAAACATTCAGTACTTC. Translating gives CASTISGGAGNIQYF.

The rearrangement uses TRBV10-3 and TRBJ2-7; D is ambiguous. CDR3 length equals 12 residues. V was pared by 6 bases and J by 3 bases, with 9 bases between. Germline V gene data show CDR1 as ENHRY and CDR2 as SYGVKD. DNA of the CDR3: TGTGCCATCAGGGACGCTGGCTACGAGCAGTACTTC. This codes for CAIRDAGYEQYF.

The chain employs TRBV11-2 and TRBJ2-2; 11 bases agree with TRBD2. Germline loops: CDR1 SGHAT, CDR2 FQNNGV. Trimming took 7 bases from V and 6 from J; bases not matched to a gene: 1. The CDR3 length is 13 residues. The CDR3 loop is CASMTSGAGELFF. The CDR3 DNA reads TGTGCCAGCATGACTAGCGGGGCCGGGGAGCTGTTTTTT.

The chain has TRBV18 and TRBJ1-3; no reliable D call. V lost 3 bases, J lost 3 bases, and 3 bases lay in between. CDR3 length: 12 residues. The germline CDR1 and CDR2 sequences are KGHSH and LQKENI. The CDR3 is CASSPLGNTIYF. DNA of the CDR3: TGTGCCAGCTCACCGCTTGGAAACACCATATATTTT.

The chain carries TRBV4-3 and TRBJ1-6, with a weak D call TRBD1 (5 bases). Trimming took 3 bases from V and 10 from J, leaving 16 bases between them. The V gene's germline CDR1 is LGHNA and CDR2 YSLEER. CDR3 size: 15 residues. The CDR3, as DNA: TGCGCCAGCAGCCAGTATGACAAACAGGTGTCACCCCTCCACTTT. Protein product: CASSQYDKQVSPLHF.

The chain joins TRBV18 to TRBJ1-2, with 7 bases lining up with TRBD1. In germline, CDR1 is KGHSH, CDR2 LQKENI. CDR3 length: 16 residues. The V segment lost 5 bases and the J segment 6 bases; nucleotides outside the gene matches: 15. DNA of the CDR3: TGTGCCAGCTCAGCTATACCCGGGACAGCGGTCGATGGCTACACCTTC. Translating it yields CASSAIPGTAVDGYTF.

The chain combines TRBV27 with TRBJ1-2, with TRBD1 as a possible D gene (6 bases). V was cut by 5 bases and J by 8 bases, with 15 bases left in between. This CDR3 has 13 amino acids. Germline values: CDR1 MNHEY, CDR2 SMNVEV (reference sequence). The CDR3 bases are TGTGCCAGCAGTCCAGGGGTCCCTGGAGGCTACACCTTC. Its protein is CASSPGVPGGYTF.

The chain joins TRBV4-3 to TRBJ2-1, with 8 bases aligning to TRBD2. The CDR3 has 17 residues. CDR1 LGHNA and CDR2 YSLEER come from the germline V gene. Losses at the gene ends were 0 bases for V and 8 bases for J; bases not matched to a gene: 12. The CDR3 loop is CASSQDGRRGEYDEQFF. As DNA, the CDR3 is TGCGCCAGCAGCCAAGATGGGCGGCGGGGGGAGTACGATGAGCAGTTCTTC.

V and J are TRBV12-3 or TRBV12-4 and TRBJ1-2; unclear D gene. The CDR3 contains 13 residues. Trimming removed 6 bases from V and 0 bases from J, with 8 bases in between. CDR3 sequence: CASRLVSNYGYTF. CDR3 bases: TGTGCCAGCAGACTCGTCTCTAACTATGGCTACACCTTC.

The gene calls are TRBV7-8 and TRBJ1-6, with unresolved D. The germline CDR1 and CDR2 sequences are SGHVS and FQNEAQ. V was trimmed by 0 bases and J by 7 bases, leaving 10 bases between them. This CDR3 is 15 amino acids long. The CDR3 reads CASSLAGERNSPLHF. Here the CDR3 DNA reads TGTGCCAGCAGCTTAGCTGGGGAGAGGAATTCACCCCTCCACTTT.

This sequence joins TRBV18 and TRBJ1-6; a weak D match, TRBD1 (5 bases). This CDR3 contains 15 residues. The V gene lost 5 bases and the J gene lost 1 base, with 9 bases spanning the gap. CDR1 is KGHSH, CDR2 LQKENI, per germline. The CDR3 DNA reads TGTGCCAGCTCATCGGACATTTCCTATAATTCACCCCTCCACTTT. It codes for CASSSDISYNSPLHF.